What follows are 8 T cell receptor beta chains derived from one specimen sequenced in a study of identical twins. One entry per CDR3 protein results from TCRdb running MiXCR on the 5' RACE reads. The sample has roughly 540,000 distinct CDR3 sequences; less than 25% are singletons. The same sample was also used in a study of T cells expressing NK-cell markers.

What was sequenced was CD4+ T cells sorted from blood. The receptors come from a woman in her late teens or twenties in good health.

This clonotype was observed a single time. This chain links TRBV10-3 with TRBJ2-7, with D tentatively TRBD2 (6 bases). Germline lookup yields CDR1 ENHRY and CDR2 SYGVKD. Trimming cost V 6 bases and J 0 bases, with 9 bases left between them. This CDR3 comprises 13 residues. The CDR3 loop is CAISREFSYEQYF. CDR3 DNA: TGTGCCATCAGCCGGGAGTTCTCCTACGAGCAGTACTTC.

In its sample, this clonotype was seen a few times. V usage is TRBV20-1 and J usage is TRBJ1-5; D ambiguous. The V end lost 6 bases, the J end lost 3 bases, and 12 bases lay between the germline ends. Germline CDR1 DFQATT, CDR2 SNEGSKA (reference sequence). The CDR3 has 13 amino acids. The CDR3 here is CSAVGDNNQPQHF. CDR3 DNA: TGCAGTGCGGTCGGGGATAACAATCAGCCCCAGCATTTT.

This clonotype was detected a few times. The chain combines TRBV9 with TRBJ2-1, with 10 nucleotides matching TRBD2. This CDR3 is 16 amino acids long. Trimming cost V 10 bases and J 4 bases; bases outside gene matches: 14. Germline values: CDR1 SGDLS, CDR2 YYNGEE. CDR3 residues: CASSPSGTSAYNEQFF. The DNA for the CDR3 is TGTGCCTCCTCCCCCTCCGGGACTAGCGCATACAATGAGCAGTTCTTC.

The V and J genes are TRBV19 and TRBJ1-1, with 7 bases fitting TRBD1. CDR1 is LNHDA, CDR2 SQIVND, per germline (reference sequence). The CDR3 is made up of 13 amino acids. Unmatched junction bases numbered 2, after V lost 4 bases and J lost 3 bases. The CDR3 here is CASSTDRDTEAFF. The CDR3 DNA is TGTGCCAGTAGTACCGACAGGGACACTGAAGCTTTCTTT.

The rearrangement links TRBV3-1 to TRBJ2-3; TRBD2 agrees at 8 bases. There are 16 residues in the CDR3. V lost 0 bases, J lost 5 bases, and 7 bases stayed unmatched. Germline CDR1 is LGHDT and CDR2 is YNNKEL (reference sequence). The CDR3 spells CASSQDVAGGRDTQYF. CDR3 DNA sequence: TGTGCCAGCAGCCAAGATGTTGCGGGGGGCCGAGATACGCAGTATTTT.

The chain recombines TRBV9 with TRBJ2-3; 8 bases agree with TRBD2. The CDR3 has 16 residues. Germline CDR1 SGDLS, CDR2 YYNGEE. J lost 5 bases, V lost 0 bases, and 8 bases had no gene match. In DNA, the CDR3 is TGTGCCAGCAGCGTAGCTCCAGCGGGAGAGGTAGATACGCAGTATTTT. It translates to CASSVAPAGEVDTQYF.

This chain links TRBV25-1 with TRBJ1-3; D may be TRBD1 (5 bases). V dropped 1 base and J dropped 0 bases, with 10 bases sitting between them. Per germline, CDR1 MGHDK and CDR2 SYGVNS. The CDR3 contains 16 residues. The CDR3 nucleotides read TGTGCCAGCAGTGAATTGACGGGGGTCTCTGGAAACACCATATATTTT. Protein sequence: CASSELTGVSGNTIYF.

This clonotype was seen a few times. J is TRBJ2-7 and V is TRBV5-6; 10 nucleotides match TRBD1. Germline assignment: CDR1 SGHDT and CDR2 YYEEEE. CDR3 length: 15 residues. V gave up 5 bases and J gave up 4 bases; unmatched junction bases: 9. The CDR3 coding sequence is TGTGCCAGCAGTGGTAGGGACAGGGGAGTTTACGAGCAGTACTTC. Translation: CASSGRDRGVYEQYF.